Listed below are T cell receptor beta chains from one sample, sequenced in a study of OX40 agonist ivuxolimab in advanced cancers. Data came from immunoSEQ multiplex PCR; TCRdb stores just in-frame clones and leaves some out. The sample lists 100,000 or so clones; under 85% were seen once. Sequences were derived from CD4+ or CD8+ T cells sorted from blood, sampled in a trial of the OX40 agonist ivuxolimab. The receptors here all came from an adult with an advanced solid tumor such as melanoma, head and neck, liver or kidney cancer. Both conserved end residues are part of each CDR3. The D gene is left open where the match is weak. The listing skips clone size in some rows; elsewhere it reads once, few, many or a size class.

V	size	D	J	DNA	CDR3
TRBV27	.	.	TRBJ2-1	TGTGCCAGCAGCCGCGTCCTAGCGTGGAGTCAAGTCAATGAGCAGTTCTTC	CASSRVLAWSQVNEQFF
TRBV15	.	.	TRBJ1-5	TGTGCCACCAGCAGAGATCTCAATCAGCCCCAGCATTTT	CATSRDLNQPQHF
TRBV5-1	.	TRBD1	TRBJ2-7	TGCGCCAGCAGGGACCCGGGACAGGGAGTCAGCTCCTACGAGCAGTACTTC	CASRDPGQGVSSYEQYF
TRBV7-9	.	TRBD1	TRBJ2-1	TGTGCCAGCAGCACTCGACAGGGGGCTTACAATGAGCAGTTCTTC	CASSTRQGAYNEQFF
TRBV11-2	.	TRBD1	TRBJ2-7	TGTGCCAGCAGCTTAGGTCCCCCTGGACAGGGGGTTTCCTACGAGCAGTACTTC	CASSLGPPGQGVSYEQYF
TRBV11-3	.	.	TRBJ2-2	TGTGCCAGCAGCCAGAGCCGGGGATTGGAAGGGGAGCTGTTTTTT	CASSQSRGLEGELFF
TRBV5-1	.	.	TRBJ2-7	TGCGCCAGCAGAAAAATGGACAACTTGGGTGGTCAGCAGTACTTC	CASRKMDNLGGQQYF
TRBV5-1	.	.	TRBJ1-4	TGCGCCAGGCAGAAACTACCAACTAATGAAAAACTGTTTTTT	CARQKLPTNEKLFF
TRBV19	.	.	TRBJ2-7	TGTGCCAGTAGTATACAGGAATCCTACGAGCAGTACTTC	CASSIQESYEQYF
TRBV9	.	TRBD1	TRBJ2-7	TGTGCCAGCAGCGGCTCTACCGGGACAGGGTCCTACGAGCAGTACTTC	CASSGSTGTGSYEQYF
TRBV5-4	once	.	TRBJ2-1	TGTGCCAGCAGCTTGAGGCTAACAAACAATGAGCAGTTCTTC	CASSLRLTNNEQFF
TRBV11-2	.	.	TRBJ1-5	TGTGCCAGCAGCATCCGGGGGGGTCAGCCCCAGCATTTT	CASSIRGGQPQHF
TRBV19	.	TRBD1	TRBJ1-1	TGTGCCAGTAGTAACAGGGGATCGGGTAGCACTGAAGCTTTCTTT	CASSNRGSGSTEAFF
TRBV27	.	.	TRBJ2-5	TGTGCCAGCAGTTTACGAATGGGTGCGGCACAAGAGACCCAGTACTTC	CASSLRMGAAQETQYF